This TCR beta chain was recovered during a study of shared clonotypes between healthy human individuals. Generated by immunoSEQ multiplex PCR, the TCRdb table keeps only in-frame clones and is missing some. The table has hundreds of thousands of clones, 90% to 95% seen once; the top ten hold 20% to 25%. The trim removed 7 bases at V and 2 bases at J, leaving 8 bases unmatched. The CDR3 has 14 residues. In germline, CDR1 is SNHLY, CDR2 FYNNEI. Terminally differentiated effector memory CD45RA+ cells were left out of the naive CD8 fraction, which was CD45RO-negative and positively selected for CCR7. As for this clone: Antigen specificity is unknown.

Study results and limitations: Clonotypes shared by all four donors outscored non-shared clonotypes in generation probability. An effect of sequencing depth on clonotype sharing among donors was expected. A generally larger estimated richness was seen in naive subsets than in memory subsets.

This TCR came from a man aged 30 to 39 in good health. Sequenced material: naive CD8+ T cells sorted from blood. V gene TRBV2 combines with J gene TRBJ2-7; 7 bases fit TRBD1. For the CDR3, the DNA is TGTGCCAGCAAGACTGAGACAGGGACCTACGAGCAGTACTTC. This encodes CASKTETGTYEQYF.